This is a list of T cell receptor beta chains from one sample in a study of blood T cell repertoires in COVID-19. Using immunoSEQ multiplex PCR, the repertoire was profiled, and TCRdb retains in-frame clones only, with some absent. Found here are fewer than 250,000 clones, 80% to 90% of them singletons; the top ten hold roughly 7.1%. Source material: PBMCs or T cells enriched from blood (not recorded which). The receptors come from a man aged 25 to 45 in a cohort exposed to, infected with or recovered from COVID-19 (not recorded which). Both conserved end residues are part of each CDR3. Each record gives: V gene, J gene, CDR3 protein.

V gene: TRBV6-5; J gene: TRBJ2-1; CDR3 protein: CASSQTSRSYNEQFF
V gene: TRBV12-3/TRBV12-4; J gene: TRBJ2-5; CDR3 protein: CASSFGRKETQYF
V gene: TRBV7-9; J gene: TRBJ2-7; CDR3 protein: CASSQSGVEGEQYF
V gene: TRBV19; J gene: TRBJ1-6; CDR3 protein: CASSIGTGASPLHF
V gene: TRBV5-1; J gene: TRBJ2-1; CDR3 protein: CASSPTGIEREYEQFF
V gene: TRBV28; J gene: TRBJ2-5; CDR3 protein: CASSLPTADRVETQYF
V gene: TRBV19; J gene: TRBJ1-2; CDR3 protein: CASSILAGNYGYTF
V gene: TRBV7-9; J gene: TRBJ2-5; CDR3 protein: CASSRPGQGAETQYF
V gene: TRBV11-2; J gene: TRBJ2-1; CDR3 protein: CASSLGTNRGEQFF
V gene: TRBV11-3; J gene: TRBJ1-5; CDR3 protein: CASSCSYGGINQPQHF
V gene: TRBV5-1; J gene: TRBJ2-1; CDR3 protein: CASSLGTGLYNEQFF
V gene: TRBV6-5; J gene: TRBJ2-7; CDR3 protein: CASSRDFERTYEQYF
V gene: TRBV2; J gene: TRBJ1-4; CDR3 protein: CASSEGFGMGTGGSLATNEKLFF
V gene: TRBV11-2; J gene: TRBJ1-1; CDR3 protein: CASSHNLNTEAFF
V gene: TRBV5-4; J gene: TRBJ2-2; CDR3 protein: CASSILAGGNTGELFF
V gene: TRBV27; J gene: TRBJ1-4; CDR3 protein: CASSSDGVATNEKLFF
V gene: TRBV5-1; J gene: TRBJ1-5; CDR3 protein: CASSRTGGNQPQHF
V gene: TRBV5-4; J gene: TRBJ2-5; CDR3 protein: CASSFTSGGQETQYF
V gene: TRBV11-2; J gene: TRBJ1-2; CDR3 protein: CASSLELLRQGAFSGYTF
V gene: TRBV10-2; J gene: TRBJ2-2; CDR3 protein: CASRGQGNTGELFF
V gene: TRBV27; J gene: TRBJ2-7; CDR3 protein: CASSFVSGSYEQYF
V gene: TRBV7-8; J gene: TRBJ1-1; CDR3 protein: CASSSFHPPGRAEAFF
V gene: TRBV11-2; J gene: TRBJ2-5; CDR3 protein: CASRPLGREQETQYF
V gene: TRBV23-1; J gene: TRBJ2-1; CDR3 protein: CASSLGLAGLGPYNEQFF
V gene: TRBV19; J gene: TRBJ2-7; CDR3 protein: CASSIDGGLEQYF
V gene: TRBV7-6; J gene: TRBJ2-1; CDR3 protein: CASSILAGGPSYNEQFF
V gene: TRBV10-3; J gene: TRBJ2-7; CDR3 protein: CAISDLVALAGSYEQYF
V gene: TRBV6-6; J gene: TRBJ1-1; CDR3 protein: CASSQSGTGISYTEAFF
V gene: TRBV9; J gene: TRBJ2-3; CDR3 protein: CASSVAGRTYYSDTQYF
V gene: TRBV3-1/TRBV3-2; J gene: TRBJ2-5; CDR3 protein: CASSPEDDFPKYF
V gene: TRBV4-1; J gene: TRBJ2-7; CDR3 protein: CASSQAPDTYEQYF
V gene: TRBV6-4; J gene: TRBJ2-1; CDR3 protein: CASSGTSEGNEQFF
V gene: TRBV7-9; J gene: TRBJ1-5; CDR3 protein: CASSLWRRDRGNQPQHF
V gene: TRBV13; J gene: TRBJ2-5; CDR3 protein: CASSYPGVGETQYF
V gene: TRBV5-4; J gene: TRBJ2-3; CDR3 protein: CASSFGTSGDTQYF
V gene: TRBV6-5; J gene: TRBJ2-7; CDR3 protein: CASSRLAFYEQYF
V gene: TRBV27; J gene: TRBJ2-7; CDR3 protein: CASADPLAGVFDSYEQYF
V gene: TRBV9; J gene: TRBJ2-3; CDR3 protein: CASSESGVPSDTQYF
V gene: TRBV9; J gene: TRBJ2-7; CDR3 protein: CASSTRGDRGSYEQYF
V gene: TRBV7-2; J gene: TRBJ2-7; CDR3 protein: CASSLVGGRATEQYF
V gene: TRBV18; J gene: TRBJ1-4; CDR3 protein: CASSPSPSTNEKLFF
V gene: TRBV7-5; J gene: TRBJ2-3; CDR3 protein: CARSSQLTSGENTSTDTQYF
V gene: TRBV15; J gene: TRBJ1-1; CDR3 protein: CATSLRTGNTEAFF
V gene: TRBV7-6; J gene: TRBJ2-5; CDR3 protein: CASSLSLAGGETQYF
V gene: TRBV3-1/TRBV3-2; J gene: TRBJ1-2; CDR3 protein: CASSQERGTGANYGYTF
V gene: TRBV18; J gene: TRBJ2-3; CDR3 protein: CASSPADREGRFDTQYF
V gene: TRBV6-5; J gene: TRBJ2-7; CDR3 protein: CASRLAGGSYEQYF
V gene: TRBV6-2/TRBV6-3; J gene: TRBJ1-5; CDR3 protein: CASSSFTGYNQPQHF
V gene: TRBV28; J gene: TRBJ1-5; CDR3 protein: CASSAGTESNQPQHF
V gene: TRBV29-1; J gene: TRBJ2-1; CDR3 protein: CSVEKGGRAYNEQFF
V gene: TRBV15; J gene: TRBJ2-4; CDR3 protein: CATSRVSGIMGKNIQYF
V gene: TRBV6-5; J gene: TRBJ1-2; CDR3 protein: CASSYSSEGGDGYTF
V gene: TRBV5-1; J gene: TRBJ2-7; CDR3 protein: CASSLGQGNEQYF
V gene: TRBV5-8; J gene: TRBJ1-5; CDR3 protein: CASSLANRGINQPQHF